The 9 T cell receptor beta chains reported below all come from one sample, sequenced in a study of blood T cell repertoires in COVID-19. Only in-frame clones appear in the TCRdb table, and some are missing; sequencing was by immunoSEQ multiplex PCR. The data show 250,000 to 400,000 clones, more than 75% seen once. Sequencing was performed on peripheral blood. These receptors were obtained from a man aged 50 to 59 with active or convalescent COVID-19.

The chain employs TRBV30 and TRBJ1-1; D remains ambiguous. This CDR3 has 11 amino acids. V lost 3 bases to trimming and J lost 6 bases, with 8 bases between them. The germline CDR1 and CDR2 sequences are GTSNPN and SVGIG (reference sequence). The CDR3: CAWRVAAEAFF. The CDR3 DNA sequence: TGTGCCTGGAGAGTGGCGGCTGAAGCTTTCTTT.

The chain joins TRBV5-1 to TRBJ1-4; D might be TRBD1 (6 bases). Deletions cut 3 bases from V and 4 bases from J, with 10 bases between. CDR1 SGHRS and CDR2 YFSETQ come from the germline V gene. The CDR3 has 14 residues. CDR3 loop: CASSSRTVNEKLFF. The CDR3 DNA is TGCGCCAGCAGCTCGAGGACAGTTAATGAAAAACTGTTTTTT. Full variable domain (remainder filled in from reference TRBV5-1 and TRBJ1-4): KAGVTQTPRYLIKTRGQQVTLSCSPISGHRSVSWYQQTPGQGLQFLFEYFSETQRNKGNFPGRFSGRQFSNSRSEMNVSTLELGDSALYLCASSSRTVNEKLFFGSGTQLSVL.

The DNA of the CDR3 is TGTGCCACCAGCAGAGATTTTTGGGGAGGTCAGCCCCAGCATTTT. Its protein is CATSRDFWGGQPQHF. The rearrangement links TRBV15 to TRBJ1-5; D is uncertain. This CDR3 is 15 amino acids long. Trimming left V 0 bases short and J 6 bases short, with 12 bases between. Per the germline V gene, CDR1 is LNHNV and CDR2 is YYDKDF (reference sequence).

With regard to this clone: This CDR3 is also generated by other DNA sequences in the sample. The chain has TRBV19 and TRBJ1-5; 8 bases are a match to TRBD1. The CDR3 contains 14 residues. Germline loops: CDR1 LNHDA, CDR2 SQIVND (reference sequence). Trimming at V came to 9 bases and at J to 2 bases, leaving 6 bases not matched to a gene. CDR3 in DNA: TGTGCCAGCGACAGGGGTACTGGCAATCAGCCCCAGCATTTT. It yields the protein CASDRGTGNQPQHF.

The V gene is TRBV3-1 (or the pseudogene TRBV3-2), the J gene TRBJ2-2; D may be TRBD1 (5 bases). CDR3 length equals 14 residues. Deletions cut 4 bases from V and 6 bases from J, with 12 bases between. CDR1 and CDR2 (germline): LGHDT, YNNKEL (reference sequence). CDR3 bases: TGTGCCAGCAGCCCGGACAATGGCCCCGGGGAGCTGTTTTTT. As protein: CASSPDNGPGELFF.

As DNA, the CDR3 is TGCGCCAGCACCCATCAGGGGAGGGCAGTAAACACTGAAGCTTTCTTT. It yields the protein CASTHQGRAVNTEAFF. The gene calls are TRBV10-2 and TRBJ1-1, with D maybe TRBD1 (6 bases). The CDR3 spans 16 residues. Germline CDR1 WSHSY, CDR2 SAAADI. V lost 7 bases, J lost 2 bases, and 20 bases lay in between.

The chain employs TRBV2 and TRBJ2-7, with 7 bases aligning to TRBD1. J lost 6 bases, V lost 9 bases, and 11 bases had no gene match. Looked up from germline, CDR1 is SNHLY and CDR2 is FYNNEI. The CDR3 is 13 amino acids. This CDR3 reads CASGFDRVREQYF. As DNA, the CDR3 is TGTGCCAGTGGGTTTGACAGGGTCCGCGAGCAGTACTTC.

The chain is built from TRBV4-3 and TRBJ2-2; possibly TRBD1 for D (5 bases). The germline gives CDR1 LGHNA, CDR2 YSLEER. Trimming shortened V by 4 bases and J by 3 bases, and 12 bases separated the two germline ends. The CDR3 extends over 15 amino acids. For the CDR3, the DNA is TGCGCCAGCAGCCTCCGTACAGGTTACACCGGGGAGCTGTTTTTT. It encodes CASSLRTGYTGELFF.

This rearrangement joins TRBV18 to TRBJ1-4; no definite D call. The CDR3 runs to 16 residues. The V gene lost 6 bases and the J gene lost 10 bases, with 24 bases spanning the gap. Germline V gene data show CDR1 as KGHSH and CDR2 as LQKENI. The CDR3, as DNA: TGTGCCAGCTCGGATTCCAATTCGGGGAATTCCGGAAAACTGTTTTTT. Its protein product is CASSDSNSGNSGKLFF.